Below, 6 T cell receptor beta chains from the same sample are listed, as sequenced in a study of shared T cell receptors in the human thymus. Clones were read by immunoSEQ multiplex PCR, and TCRdb kept only the in-frame ones, dropping some. The repertoire consists of roughly 710,000 clones, with 80% to 90% occurring once and the leading ten covering roughly 0.01%. The sample was also reused in another study, on human thymus T cells.

Material: thymocytes. These TCRs come from a girl younger than two with a congenital heart defect.

This clone appeared a single time. The V and J genes are TRBV6-5 and TRBJ2-5; possibly TRBD1 for D (6 bases). The V gene lost 2 bases and the J gene lost 2 bases, with 12 bases spanning the gap. Germline lookup yields CDR1 MNHEY and CDR2 SVGAGI. This CDR3 has 15 residues. The CDR3 DNA is TGTGCCAGCAGTTACAGCGACAGGCGACAAGAGACCCAGTACTTC. This sequence encodes CASSYSDRRQETQYF.

This clone was counted a few times. This sequence joins TRBV5-1 and TRBJ2-1, with D perhaps matching TRBD1 (5 bases). Germline values: CDR1 SGHRS, CDR2 YFSETQ. With 5 bases removed from V and 6 bases from J, the gap between germline ends came to 9 bases. This CDR3 spans 12 amino acids. CDR3 sequence: CASRPDSNEQFF. In DNA, the CDR3 is TGCGCCAGCAGACCTGACAGCAATGAGCAGTTCTTC.

This CDR3 reads CASSLESVNQPQHF. CDR3 nucleotides: TGTGCCAGCAGCTTGGAATCCGTAAATCAGCCCCAGCATTTT. This chain uses TRBV5-5 with TRBJ1-5; D gene uncertain. Looked up from germline, CDR1 is SGHKS and CDR2 is YYEKEE (reference sequence). V lost 0 bases, J lost 4 bases, and 8 bases lay in between. CDR3 length equals 14 residues. The entire variable domain, with the rest obtained from reference TRBV5-5 and TRBJ1-5, is as follows: DAGVTQSPTHLIKTRGQQVTLRCSPISGHKSVSWYQQVLGQGPQFIFQYYEKEERGRGNFPDRFSARQFPNYSSELNVNALLLGDSALYLCASSLESVNQPQHFGDGTRLSIL.

This chain joins TRBV4-1 and TRBJ2-3; D perhaps matches TRBD1 (5 bases). The CDR3 loop spans 15 amino acids. V shed 0 bases and J shed 3 bases, with 10 bases lying between them. CDR1 is MGHRA, CDR2 YSYEKL, per germline. CDR3 bases: TGCGCCAGCAGCCAAGACAGGGCCGGGACAGATACGCAGTATTTT. Amino acids: CASSQDRAGTDTQYF.

The V and J genes are TRBV11-3 and TRBJ1-2; D is unclear. CDR1 is SGHNT and CDR2 is YENEEA in the germline V gene. CDR3 length: 15 residues. The V and J ends lost 4 bases and 4 bases respectively, with 16 bases between them. The CDR3 DNA reads as TGTGCCAGCAGCTCGCCGCTCCTTAGGAGCTATGGCTACACCTTC. This codes for CASSSPLLRSYGYTF.

The chain is built from TRBV7-8 and TRBJ2-1; the D is unclear. Germline V gives CDR1 SGHVS, CDR2 FQNEAQ. This CDR3 has 14 residues. The germline V and J ends were trimmed by 1 base and 7 bases, with 11 bases remaining between them. In nucleotides, the CDR3 is TGTGCCAGCAGCTTAGGTGGGCTTGGGAATGAGCAGTTCTTC. Amino acid sequence: CASSLGGLGNEQFF.